Listed here are 24 T cell receptor beta chains from one sample, sequenced in a study of blood T cell repertoires in COVID-19. Clones were read by immunoSEQ multiplex PCR, and TCRdb kept only the in-frame ones, dropping some. This table holds 300,000 to 400,000 clones, approximately 87% found once. Input material: peripheral blood. Receptor source: a woman in her thirties with COVID-19, enrolled during active disease.

The chain uses TRBV18 and TRBJ2-3, with 7 bases aligning to TRBD2. CDR1 KGHSH and CDR2 LQKENI come from the germline V gene. V shed 3 bases and J 1 base; nucleotides not matched to a gene: 7. The CDR3 spans 16 residues. CDR3 in amino acids: CASSPLGGRGTDTQYF. CDR3 DNA: TGTGCCAGCTCACCGCTGGGCGGGAGAGGCACAGATACGCAGTATTTT.

This sequence joins TRBV19 and TRBJ2-3; D remains unclear. Per germline, CDR1 LNHDA and CDR2 SQIVND (reference sequence). Trimming removed 6 bases from V and 2 bases from J, with 12 bases in between. The CDR3 runs 14 residues. CDR3 loop: CASRNNLLTDTQYF. Written as DNA, the CDR3 is TGTGCCAGTAGAAACAACCTGCTCACAGATACGCAGTATTTT. The variable domain in full, completed from reference TRBV19 and TRBJ2-3, reads DGGITQSPKYLFRKEGQNVTLSCEQNLNHDAMYWYRQDPGQGLRLIYYSQIVNDFQKGDIAEGYSVSREKKESFPLTVTSAQKNPTAFYLCASRNNLLTDTQYFGPGTRLTVL.

The J gene is TRBJ1-5, the V gene TRBV5-1; 8 nucleotides match TRBD1. Trimming at V came to 4 bases and at J to 2 bases, leaving 5 bases not matched to a gene. Germline V gene sequence: CDR1 SGHRS, CDR2 YFSETQ. The CDR3 sequence is 15 residues long. The CDR3 protein is CASSIGQGGNQPQHF. The CDR3 DNA reads TGCGCCAGCAGCATTGGACAGGGAGGCAATCAGCCCCAGCATTTT.

The rearrangement joins TRBV9 to TRBJ1-3, with D possibly matching TRBD1 (6 bases). The CDR3 extends over 16 amino acids. Germline CDR1 SGDLS, CDR2 YYNGEE. V was clipped by 2 bases and J by 0 bases, with 12 bases between them. The DNA for the CDR3 is TGTGCCAGCAGCGTTAATACAGGGTACTCTGGAAACACCATATATTTT. This gives the protein CASSVNTGYSGNTIYF.

This rearrangement joins TRBV5-4 to TRBJ2-1; 13 nucleotides match TRBD2. V lost 0 bases to trimming and J lost 3 bases; unmatched junction nucleotides: 6. In germline, CDR1 is SGHNT, CDR2 YYREEE (reference sequence). This CDR3 region has 18 residues. As DNA, the CDR3 is TGTGCCAGCAGCTTGGGCGGACTAGCGGGAGACCTCTACAATGAGCAGTTCTTC. It specifies CASSLGGLAGDLYNEQFF.

This clone was seen ten or more times. V gene TRBV18 combines with J gene TRBJ1-4, with a tentative D call TRBD1 (5 bases). CDR3 length: 14 amino acids. CDR1 and CDR2 from the germline V gene are KGHSH and LQKENI. V lost 1 base and J lost 6, with 9 bases in between. The CDR3 reads CASSPRTKDEKLFF. The CDR3 bases are TGTGCCAGCTCACCACGGACAAAGGATGAAAAACTGTTTTTT. Supplemented by reference TRBV18 and TRBJ1-4, the full variable domain reads NAGVMQNPRHLVRRRGQEARLRCSPMKGHSHVYWYRQLPEEGLKFMVYLQKENIIDESGMPKERFSAEFPKEGPSILRIQQVVRGDSAAYFCASSPRTKDEKLFFGSGTQLSVL.

The V gene is TRBV4-1, the J gene TRBJ2-1; the match to TRBD2 covers 12 bases. Trimming removed 1 base from V and 3 bases from J; junction bases left unmatched: 4. From germline, CDR1 is MGHRA and CDR2 YSYEKL. The CDR3 is made up of 17 amino acids. The CDR3: CASSQGLAGAVYNEQFF. The CDR3 DNA is TGCGCCAGCAGCCAAGGACTAGCGGGAGCAGTCTACAATGAGCAGTTCTTC.

This chain links TRBV7-8 with TRBJ2-2; D might be TRBD1 (6 bases). V was trimmed by 5 bases and J by 0 bases, leaving 13 bases between them. CDR1 SGHVS and CDR2 FQNEAQ come from the germline V gene. The length of the CDR3 is 16 residues. The CDR3 loop reads CASSAQTGTNTGELFF. The CDR3 DNA reads TGTGCCAGCAGCGCCCAAACAGGGACGAACACCGGGGAGCTGTTTTTT.

V is TRBV21-1 and J is TRBJ2-7; the table names TRBD1, a call not compared with the DNA. TRBV21-1 is deemed a pseudogene. The CDR3 covers 14 residues. The CDR3 region has the DNA TGTGCCAGCAGCCCCCCCGACAGGGAGAACGAGCAGTACTTC. This codes for CASSPPDRENEQYF.

V usage is TRBV30 and J usage is TRBJ2-5; 8 bases line up with TRBD1. This CDR3 region has 13 residues. In germline, CDR1 is GTSNPN, CDR2 SVGIG (reference sequence). Germline trimming cut 1 base from V and 6 bases from J; bases unmatched to any gene: 4. The CDR3, as DNA: TGTGCCTGGAGTGGACAGGGGACAAAGACCCAGTACTTC. Translated, it gives CAWSGQGTKTQYF.

The chain recombines TRBV4-1 with TRBJ2-7, with TRBD1 identical over 7 bases. V shed 1 base, J shed 0 bases, and the junction held 6 bases outside the gene matches. Looked up from germline, CDR1 is MGHRA and CDR2 is YSYEKL. This CDR3 contains 16 residues. In nucleotides, the CDR3 is TGCGCCAGCAGCCAAGTATCCTCAGGGGGCTCCTACGAGCAGTACTTC. Protein: CASSQVSSGGSYEQYF.

V is TRBV10-3 and J is TRBJ1-5; tentative D call: TRBD1 (5 bases). The CDR3 totals 13 residues. Deletions cut 10 bases from V and 2 bases from J, with 12 bases between. Germline V gene lookup returns CDR1 ENHRY and CDR2 SYGVKD. The CDR3 bases are TGTGCCACCCATACGGGGGGCAATCAGCCCCAGCATTTT. Translated, it gives CATHTGGNQPQHF.

This rearrangement joins TRBV2 to TRBJ1-1; D uncertain. Germline values: CDR1 SNHLY, CDR2 FYNNEI. The CDR3 has 14 residues. Trimming left V 8 bases short and J 4 bases short, with 17 bases between. The CDR3 sequence: CASQRAAGGTEAFF. The CDR3 DNA sequence: TGTGCCAGCCAAAGGGCAGCCGGAGGCACTGAAGCTTTCTTT.

J is TRBJ2-3 and V is TRBV3-1 (or the pseudogene TRBV3-2); D remains ambiguous. The V gene lost 0 bases and the J gene lost 2 bases, with 12 bases spanning the gap. CDR1 and CDR2 (germline): LGHDT, YNNKEL (reference sequence). CDR3 length equals 16 residues. For the CDR3, the DNA is TGTGCCAGCAGCCAAGATAGTCCCCACCCCACAGATACGCAGTATTTT. Its protein product is CASSQDSPHPTDTQYF.

The chain combines TRBV30 with TRBJ2-7, with D possibly being TRBD1 (6 bases). The germline V gene encodes CDR1 GTSNPN and CDR2 SVGIG (reference sequence). The V end was cut by 4 bases, the J end by 5 bases, with 18 bases between. The CDR3 totals 14 residues. DNA of the CDR3: TGTGCCTGGAAAACAGGGCGATTACGACACGAGCAGTACTTC. Residues: CAWKTGRLRHEQYF.

The chain recombines TRBV5-1 with TRBJ2-7, with TRBD2 matching over 9 bases. V trimming: 1 base; J trimming: 0 bases; junction bases outside the gene matches: 8. The germline V gene has CDR1 SGHRS and CDR2 YFSETQ. CDR3 size: 17 residues. CDR3 sequence reads: CASSLRASGDFSYEQYF. The CDR3 region has the DNA TGCGCCAGCAGCTTGCGGGCTAGCGGGGATTTCTCCTACGAGCAGTACTTC.

CDR3 sequence (DNA): TGTGCCAGCATAAAACAGGGGGCTACTGATGAAAAACTGTTTTTT. Protein product: CASIKQGATDEKLFF. The rearrangement links TRBV28 to TRBJ1-4; 9 positions match TRBD1. CDR1 is MDHEN and CDR2 is SYDVKM in the germline V gene. Losses at the gene ends were 7 bases for V and 6 bases for J; bases not matched to a gene: 9. This CDR3 has 15 amino acids.

The CDR3 sequence is CASSSGLARGETQYF. The CDR3 DNA reads as TGTGCCAGCAGCTCGGGACTAGCGCGAGGGGAGACCCAGTACTTC. The chain has TRBV7-2 and TRBJ2-5; 10 bases fit TRBD2. The CDR3 runs to 15 residues. The trim removed 4 bases at V and 5 bases at J, leaving 7 bases unmatched. The V gene's germline CDR1 is SGHTA and CDR2 FQGNSA.

CDR3 residues: CASSYLTVNTEAFF. CDR3 DNA: TGTGCCAGCAGCTACTTGACAGTGAACACTGAAGCTTTCTTT. The gene calls are TRBV5-6 and TRBJ1-1; a weak D match, TRBD1 (5 bases). The V gene lost 3 bases and the J gene lost 0 bases, with 9 bases spanning the gap. Germline lookup yields CDR1 SGHDT and CDR2 YYEEEE. The CDR3 has 14 amino acids.

The chain carries TRBV10-2 and TRBJ2-4; 7 nucleotides align to TRBD1. Unmatched junction bases numbered 6, after V lost 7 bases and J lost 3 bases. The CDR3 has 14 residues. The V gene's germline CDR1 is WSHSY and CDR2 SAAADI. The CDR3 loop reads CASIEGAGKNIQYF. Here the CDR3 DNA reads TGCGCCAGCATAGAGGGGGCGGGCAAAAACATTCAGTACTTC.

The V gene is TRBV10-2, the J gene TRBJ2-7; D gene ambiguous. Looked up from germline, CDR1 is WSHSY and CDR2 is SAAADI. The CDR3 is made up of 12 amino acids. V was cut by 7 bases and J by 2 bases, with 9 bases left in between. CDR3 region: CASKGRTYEQYF. Written as DNA, the CDR3 is TGCGCCAGCAAAGGCAGGACCTACGAGCAGTACTTC.

The chain is built from TRBV7-7 and TRBJ2-5; 11 bases line up with TRBD2. J gave up 5 bases and V 2 bases, and 4 bases lay outside the gene matches. The CDR3 has 15 amino acids. Germline V gives CDR1 SSHAT, CDR2 FNYEAQ (reference sequence). The chain's CDR3 is CASSLNSGREETQYF. CDR3 coding DNA: TGTGCCAGCAGCTTAAATAGCGGGAGGGAGGAGACCCAGTACTTC.

The chain links TRBV19 to TRBJ1-1; 8 bases line up with TRBD1. The J segment lost 1 base and the V segment lost 10 bases, leaving 5 bases of the junction unmatched. The germline V gene encodes CDR1 LNHDA and CDR2 SQIVND (reference sequence). This CDR3 has 13 residues. The CDR3 sequence is CATWGTGNTEAFF. Here the CDR3 DNA reads TGTGCCACCTGGGGGACAGGGAACACTGAAGCTTTCTTT.

CDR3 sequence: CASSLAGAGGSEQFF. CDR3 nucleotide sequence: TGTGCCAGCAGCTTAGCGGGGGCAGGGGGGAGTGAGCAGTTCTTC. The rearrangement uses TRBV7-9 and TRBJ2-1; TRBD1 might be the D (7 bases). The CDR3 has 15 amino acids. Deletions cut 0 bases from V and 9 bases from J, with 15 bases between. The germline CDR1 and CDR2 sequences are SEHNR and FQNEAQ (reference sequence).